A selection of T cell receptor beta chains follows, all from one sample in a study of T cell repertoires in cytomegalovirus infection. A single record per CDR3 protein comes from TCRdb applying MiXCR to the reads. This table has under 600,000 distinct CDR3 sequences, 16% appearing once. Sequencing input: CD8+ T cells from PBMCs. The source of these receptors is a human donor in good health (CMV status not recorded). Some clones in this sample may be carry-over from other donors' samples. Both conserved end residues are part of each CDR3. The D gene is left open where the match is weak. Size is stated for part of the rows, as once, few or many counts, or as a class when the clone is expanded.

V	size	length	D	J	CDR3	DNA
TRBV28	few	15	-	TRBJ1-6	CASSLRIQSNSPLHF	TGTGCCAGCAGTTTAAGAATACAGAGTAATTCACCCCTCCACTTT
TRBV19	many	16	TRBD1	TRBJ1-6	CASWDSRSSYNSPLHF	TGTGCCAGTTGGGACAGCCGGAGCTCCTATAATTCACCCCTCCACTTT
TRBV2	many	18	-	TRBJ2-3	CASSDPIAGGRAADTQYF	TGTGCCAGCAGTGATCCCATCGCCGGGGGGCGCGCGGCAGATACGCAGTATTTT
TRBV7-6	many	14	-	TRBJ1-2	CASSFQPAVDGYTF	TGTGCCAGCAGCTTCCAACCGGCAGTCGATGGCTACACCTTC
TRBV4-1	-	20	-	TRBJ1-4	CASSQDRYIPGITNNEKMFF	TGTGCCAGCAGCCAAGATCGATACATTCCAGGGATCACAAATAATGAAAAAATGTTTTTT
TRBV19	few	16	TRBD2	TRBJ2-1	CASSALPAGGNNEQFF	TGTGCCAGTAGCGCTCTCCCGGCGGGAGGTAACAATGAGCAGTTCTTC
TRBV7-9	-	14	TRBD1	TRBJ2-7	CASSNRDRVVEQYF	TGTGCCAGCAGCAACCGGGACAGGGTTGTCGAGCAGTACTTC
TRBV27	few	15	TRBD1	TRBJ1-4	CASSPGTEFNEKLFF	TGTGCCAGCAGCCCCGGGACAGAGTTTAATGAAAAACTGTTTTTT
TRBV19	-	18	TRBD1	TRBJ2-3	CASSIRDRGQLITDTQYF	TGTGCCAGTAGTATCCGGGACAGGGGTCAGCTTATCACAGATACGCAGTATTTT
TRBV28	few	15	-	TRBJ1-1	CASLVKRYLNTEAFF	TGTGCCAGCCTTGTCAAAAGATACCTGAACACTGAAGCTTTCTTT
TRBV7-3	once	15	-	TRBJ2-3	CASSLEGGGADTQYF	TGTGCCAGCAGCTTAGAGGGGGGAGGGGCAGATACGCAGTATTTT
TRBV5-4	-	14	TRBD1	TRBJ2-1	CASSFEGAENEQFF	TGTGCCAGCAGCTTTGAGGGGGCCGAGAATGAGCAGTTCTTC
TRBV29-1	few	16	TRBD1	TRBJ2-2	CSVVGRTGANTGELFF	TGCAGCGTTGTGGGGAGGACAGGGGCGAACACCGGGGAGCTGTTTTTT
TRBV20-1	-	11	-	TRBJ2-7	CSGARVGEQYF	TGCAGTGGGGCCAGGGTAGGGGAGCAGTACTTC
TRBV10-2	-	13	-	TRBJ1-2	CASRDGQLYGYTF	TGCGCCAGCAGAGACGGACAGCTCTATGGCTACACCTTC
TRBV6-1	-	19	TRBD1	TRBJ1-5	CASSDKKTEGQATWQPQHF	TGTGCCAGCAGTGATAAGAAGACGGAGGGACAGGCGACGTGGCAGCCCCAGCATTTT
TRBV2	-	14	TRBD1	TRBJ1-1	CASSERQGITEAFF	TGTGCCAGCAGTGAAAGACAGGGGATCACTGAAGCTTTCTTT
TRBV27	-	13	TRBD1	TRBJ1-2	CASSEQGAVGYTF	TGTGCCAGCAGTGAACAGGGGGCAGTTGGCTACACCTTC
TRBV7-9	many	15	TRBD1	TRBJ1-2	CASSQRDRGRIGYTF	TGTGCCAGCAGCCAGAGGGACAGGGGGCGGATTGGCTACACCTTC
TRBV7-6	many	14	-	TRBJ1-6	CASSSRLQGSPLHF	TGTGCCAGCAGCTCTCGCCTTCAGGGCTCACCCCTCCACTTT
TRBV7-8	many	14	-	TRBJ1-2	CASSPLRGTYGYTF	TGTGCCAGCAGCCCCCTCCGGGGGACCTATGGCTACACCTTC
TRBV4-1	few	17	-	TRBJ1-1	CASSLSSVGTMNTEAFF	TGCGCCAGCAGCCTTTCCTCGGTGGGGACCATGAACACTGAAGCTTTCTTT
TRBV20-1	-	14	TRBD2	TRBJ2-2	CSARGLANTGELFF	TGCAGTGCTAGGGGACTAGCGAACACCGGGGAGCTGTTTTTT
TRBV7-9	few	11	-	TRBJ1-2	CASSARGGYTF	TGTGCCAGCAGCGCCAGAGGTGGCTACACCTTC
TRBV29-1	-	14	-	TRBJ2-1	CSVAFSSALNEQFF	TGCAGCGTTGCCTTTTCCAGCGCTCTCAATGAGCAGTTCTTC
TRBV7-6	many	15	-	TRBJ2-5	CASSLPPGREGTQYF	TGTGCCAGCAGCTTACCCCCGGGCCGAGAGGGGACCCAGTACTTC
TRBV28	-	16	-	TRBJ2-1	CASSLFTAPSYNEQFF	TGTGCCAGCAGTTTATTTACAGCTCCTTCCTACAATGAGCAGTTCTTC
TRBV7-7	many	13	-	TRBJ2-2	CASSLTLTGELFF	TGTGCCAGCAGCTTAACCCTAACCGGGGAGCTGTTTTTT
TRBV12-5	many	18	TRBD2	TRBJ2-3	CASGLVLLADRGTDTQYF	TGTGCTAGTGGTTTGGTCCTGCTAGCGGACCGGGGCACAGATACGCAGTATTTT
TRBV12-3/TRBV12-4	few	15	-	TRBJ1-5	CASSSSGTENQPQHF	TGTGCCAGCAGTTCCTCCGGGACGGAAAATCAGCCCCAGCATTTT
TRBV27	few	14	TRBD2	TRBJ2-3	CASSTSGTTDTQYF	TGTGCCAGCAGTACTAGCGGGACCACAGATACGCAGTATTTT
TRBV6-1	many	13	-	TRBJ2-2	CATLEAGTGELFF	TGTGCCACTTTGGAGGCGGGGACCGGGGAGCTGTTTTTT
TRBV14	-	13	-	TRBJ2-1	CASSQPGGSEQFF	TGTGCCAGCAGCCAACCCGGTGGGAGTGAGCAGTTCTTC
TRBV5-1	-	16	-	TRBJ1-4	CASSPSGWNQKEKLFF	TGCGCCAGCAGCCCTTCTGGGTGGAACCAGAAGGAAAAACTGTTTTTT
TRBV25-1	-	15	-	TRBJ2-5	CASSEYPDSQETQYF	TGTGCCAGCAGTGAATACCCAGACAGCCAAGAGACCCAGTACTTC
TRBV7-2	-	15	-	TRBJ1-5	CASSFSTFSNQPQHF	TGTGCCAGCAGCTTCTCCACATTTAGCAATCAGCCCCAGCATTTT
TRBV5-5	few	15	-	TRBJ1-6	CASSFGQTYNSPLHF	TGTGCCAGCAGCTTCGGACAGACTTATAATTCACCCCTCCACTTT
TRBV27	few	13	-	TRBJ2-7	CASSLSPHYEQYF	TGTGCCAGCAGTTTATCCCCCCACTACGAGCAGTACTTC
TRBV11-2	few	12	-	TRBJ2-1	CASSLGTHEQFF	TGTGCCAGCAGCCTCGGGACTCATGAGCAGTTCTTC
TRBV5-5	-	14	-	TRBJ2-7	CASSLAEQFYEQYF	TGTGCCAGCAGCTTGGCTGAACAGTTCTACGAGCAGTACTTC
TRBV7-3	many	14	TRBD1	TRBJ2-3	CASSSGTGGDTQYF	TGTGCCAGCAGCTCGGGGACAGGGGGGGATACGCAGTATTTT
TRBV27	few	17	TRBD2	TRBJ2-5	CASSLSPGTTIGETQYF	TGTGCCAGCAGTTTATCCCCGGGGACTACCATTGGGGAGACCCAGTACTTC
TRBV30	-	13	-	TRBJ1-1	CAWSALNSMRAFF	TGTGCCTGGAGTGCACTAAACTCAATGCGAGCTTTCTTT
TRBV28	few	18	TRBD2	TRBJ2-5	CASSLPRLAGVGQETQYF	TGTGCCAGCAGCCTACCTAGACTAGCGGGAGTGGGGCAAGAGACCCAGTACTTC
TRBV27	few	15	TRBD1	TRBJ1-2	CASSFGQGVFDGYTF	TGTGCCAGCAGTTTCGGACAGGGTGTTTTCGATGGCTACACCTTC
TRBV19	few	16	TRBD1	TRBJ1-1	CASSIRRQGMNTEAFF	TGTGCCAGTAGTATAAGAAGACAGGGGATGAACACTGAAGCTTTCTTT
TRBV3-1	-	16	TRBD2	TRBJ2-1	CASSEAGTSGRNEQFF	TGTGCCAGCAGCGAAGCCGGGACTAGCGGGAGAAATGAGCAGTTCTTC
TRBV9	few	15	-	TRBJ1-3	CASSVAAYSGNTIYF	TGTGCCAGCAGCGTGGCAGCCTACTCTGGAAACACCATATATTTT
TRBV2	few	15	-	TRBJ2-1	CASRAALGRSNEQFF	TGTGCCAGCAGAGCTGCCCTGGGACGCTCCAATGAGCAGTTCTTC
TRBV27	many	15	-	TRBJ1-4	CASSPSGLRGEKLFF	TGTGCCAGCAGCCCCTCAGGGTTAAGAGGCGAAAAACTGTTTTTT
TRBV27	few	13	-	TRBJ2-1	CASSLSLANEQFF	TGTGCCAGCAGTTTATCACTAGCCAATGAGCAGTTCTTC
TRBV27	few	17	TRBD1	TRBJ2-7	CASSLIRTGGITYEQYF	TGTGCCAGCAGTTTAATCAGGACAGGGGGCATTACCTACGAGCAGTACTTC
TRBV18	few	15	-	TRBJ2-1	CASSPREGEYNEQFF	TGTGCCAGCTCACCACGGGAGGGGGAATACAATGAGCAGTTCTTC
TRBV6-6	few	11	-	TRBJ2-1	CAILGYNEQFF	TGTGCCATACTGGGGTACAATGAGCAGTTCTTC
TRBV5-1	once	15	-	TRBJ1-5	CASSLVGGGDQPQHF	TGCGCCAGCAGCTTGGTGGGTGGGGGAGATCAGCCCCAGCATTTT
TRBV15	few	17	-	TRBJ1-2	CATSRESTDALHYGYTF	TGTGCCACCAGCAGAGAATCGACAGACGCCCTCCACTATGGCTACACCTTC
TRBV19	-	10	-	TRBJ1-1	CAVKSTEAFF	TGTGCCGTTAAGAGCACTGAAGCTTTCTTT
TRBV7-4	few	17	-	TRBJ2-7	CASSPKELRLGSYEQYF	TGTGCCAGCAGCCCGAAGGAGTTACGGCTCGGCTCCTACGAGCAGTACTTC
TRBV19	few	12	TRBD1	TRBJ1-5	CASHSGGQPQHF	TGTGCCAGTCACTCAGGGGGTCAGCCCCAGCATTTT
TRBV29-1	-	15	TRBD2	TRBJ2-5	CSVPQHGLAGETQYF	TGCAGCGTCCCCCAACATGGACTAGCGGGGGAGACCCAGTACTTC